This T cell receptor (beta chain) was recovered during a study of T cell repertoires in cytomegalovirus infection. Overall study: Selection of CMV epitopes for the study included recently identified HLA-C-restricted and well-studied HLA-B-restricted ones. Public TCR beta signatures provided an indication of both CMV infection and a matching HLA type.

In the case of this clonotype: The antigen is not known.

TCRdb passed the reads through MiXCR, listing each CDR3 protein once. Seen here are roughly 730,000 distinct CDR3 sequences, approximately 33% observed once, and the top ten hold about 18%. Germline V lookup: CDR1 DFQATT, CDR2 SNEGSKA (reference sequence). There are 13 residues in the CDR3. Between the trimmed V and J ends, which lost 1 base and 2 bases, there was a span of 8 bases. The sequenced sample was cultured PBMCs, obtained from culture after CMV antigen stimulation. This chain joins TRBV20-1 and TRBJ2-5; D remains unclear. This receptor was identified in a human donor in good health (CMV status not recorded). Some clones in this sample may be carry-over from other donors' samples. CDR3: CSARGAIQETQYF. The CDR3, as DNA: TGCAGTGCTAGAGGAGCGATTCAAGAGACCCAGTACTTC.